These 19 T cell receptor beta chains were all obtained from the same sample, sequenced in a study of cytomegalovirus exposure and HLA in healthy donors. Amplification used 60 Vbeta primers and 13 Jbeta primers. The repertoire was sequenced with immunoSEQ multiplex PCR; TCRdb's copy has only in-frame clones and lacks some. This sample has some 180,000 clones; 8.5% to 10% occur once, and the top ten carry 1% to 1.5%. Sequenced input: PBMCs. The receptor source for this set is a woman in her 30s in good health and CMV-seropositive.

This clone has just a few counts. CDR3 nucleotide sequence: TGTGCCAGCACCTCAAGCGGTACGCAGTATTTT. Its translation: CASTSSGTQYF. The chain couples TRBV27 to TRBJ2-3, with a possible D match to TRBD2 (5 bases). Trimming pared 7 bases from V and 8 bases from J, leaving 10 bases between. Germline V gene sequence: CDR1 MNHEY, CDR2 SMNVEV (reference sequence). This CDR3 contains 11 residues.

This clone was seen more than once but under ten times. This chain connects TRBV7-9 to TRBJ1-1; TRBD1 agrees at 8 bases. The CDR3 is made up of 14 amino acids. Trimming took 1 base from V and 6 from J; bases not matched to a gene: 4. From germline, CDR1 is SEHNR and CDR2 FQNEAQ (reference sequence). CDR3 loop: CASSLDRGRAEAFF. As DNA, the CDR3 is TGTGCCAGCAGCTTAGACAGGGGGAGGGCTGAAGCTTTCTTT.

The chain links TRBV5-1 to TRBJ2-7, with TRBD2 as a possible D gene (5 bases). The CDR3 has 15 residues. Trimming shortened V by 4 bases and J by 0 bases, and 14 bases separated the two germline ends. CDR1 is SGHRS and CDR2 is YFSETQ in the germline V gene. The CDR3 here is CASSLSPGGSYEQYF. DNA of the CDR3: TGCGCCAGCAGCCTTAGTCCAGGAGGCTCCTACGAGCAGTACTTC.

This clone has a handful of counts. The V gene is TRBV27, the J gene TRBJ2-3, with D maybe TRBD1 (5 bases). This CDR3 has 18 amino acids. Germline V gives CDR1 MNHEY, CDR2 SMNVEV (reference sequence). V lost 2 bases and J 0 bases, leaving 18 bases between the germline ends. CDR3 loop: CASSLIRGVGFSTDTQYF. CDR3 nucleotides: TGTGCCAGCAGTTTAATAAGGGGTGTGGGGTTCAGCACAGATACGCAGTATTTT.

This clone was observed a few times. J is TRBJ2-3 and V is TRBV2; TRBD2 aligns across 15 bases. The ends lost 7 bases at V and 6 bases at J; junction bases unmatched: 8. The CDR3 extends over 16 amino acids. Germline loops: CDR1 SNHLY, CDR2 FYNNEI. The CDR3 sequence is CASTGTSGRRGDTQYF. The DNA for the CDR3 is TGTGCCAGCACCGGGACTAGCGGGAGGAGGGGGGATACGCAGTATTTT.

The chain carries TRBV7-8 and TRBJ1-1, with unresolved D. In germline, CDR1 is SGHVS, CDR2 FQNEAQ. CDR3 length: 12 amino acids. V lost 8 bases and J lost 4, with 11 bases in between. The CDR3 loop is CASRDNPTEAFF. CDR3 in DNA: TGTGCCAGCCGCGACAACCCCACTGAAGCTTTCTTT.

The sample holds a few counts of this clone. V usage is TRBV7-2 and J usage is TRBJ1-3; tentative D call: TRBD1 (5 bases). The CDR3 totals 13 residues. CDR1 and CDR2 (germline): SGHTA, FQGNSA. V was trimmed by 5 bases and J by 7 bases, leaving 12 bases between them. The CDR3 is CASSQWGENTIYF. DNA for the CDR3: TGTGCCAGCAGCCAATGGGGCGAGAACACCATATATTTT.

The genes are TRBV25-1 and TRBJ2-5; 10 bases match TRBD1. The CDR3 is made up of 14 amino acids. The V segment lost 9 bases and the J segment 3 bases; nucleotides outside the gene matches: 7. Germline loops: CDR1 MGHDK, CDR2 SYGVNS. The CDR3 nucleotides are TGTGCCAGTCTTGGGGACAGGGGTAAAGAGACCCAGTACTTC. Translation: CASLGDRGKETQYF. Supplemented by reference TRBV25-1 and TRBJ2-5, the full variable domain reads EADIYQTPRYLVIGTGKKITLECSQTMGHDKMYWYQQDPGMELHLIHYSYGVNSTEKGDLSSESTVSRIRTEHFPLTLESARPSHTSQYLCASLGDRGKETQYFGPGTRLLVL.

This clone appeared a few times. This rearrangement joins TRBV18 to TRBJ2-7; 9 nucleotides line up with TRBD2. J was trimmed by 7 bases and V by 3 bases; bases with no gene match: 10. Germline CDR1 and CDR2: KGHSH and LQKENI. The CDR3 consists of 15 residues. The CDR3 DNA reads TGTGCCAGCTCACCTCCCGGGACTAGCCGTCTTGAGCAGTACTTC. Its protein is CASSPPGTSRLEQYF.

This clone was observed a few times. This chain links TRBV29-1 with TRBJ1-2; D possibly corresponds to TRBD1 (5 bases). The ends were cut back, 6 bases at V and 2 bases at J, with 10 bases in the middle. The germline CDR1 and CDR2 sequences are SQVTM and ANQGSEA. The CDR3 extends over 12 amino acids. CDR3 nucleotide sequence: TGCAGCGTCACCGACAGAAACTATGGCTACACCTTC. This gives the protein CSVTDRNYGYTF.

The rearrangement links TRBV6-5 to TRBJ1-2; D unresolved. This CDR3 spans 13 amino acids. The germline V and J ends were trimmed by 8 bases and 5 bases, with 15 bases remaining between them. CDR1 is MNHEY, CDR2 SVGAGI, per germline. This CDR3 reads CASQRKRLYGYTF. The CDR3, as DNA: TGTGCCAGCCAACGAAAGAGATTATATGGCTACACCTTC.

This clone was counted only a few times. The CDR3 loop is CATEDSFGNEQFF. CDR3 DNA sequence: TGTGCCACTGAAGACAGTTTTGGCAATGAGCAGTTCTTC. The chain has TRBV7-9 and TRBJ2-1, with TRBD1 as a possible D gene (5 bases). The CDR3 covers 13 residues. The V gene lost 10 bases and the J gene lost 6 bases, with 16 bases spanning the gap. Per the germline V gene, CDR1 is SEHNR and CDR2 is FQNEAQ (reference sequence).

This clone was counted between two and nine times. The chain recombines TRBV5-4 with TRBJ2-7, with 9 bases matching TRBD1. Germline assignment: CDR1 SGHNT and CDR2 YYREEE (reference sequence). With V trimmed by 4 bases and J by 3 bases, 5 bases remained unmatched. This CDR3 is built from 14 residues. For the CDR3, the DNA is TGTGCCAGCAGCCCCGGGGACAGGGTCTACGAGCAGTACTTC. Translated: CASSPGDRVYEQYF.

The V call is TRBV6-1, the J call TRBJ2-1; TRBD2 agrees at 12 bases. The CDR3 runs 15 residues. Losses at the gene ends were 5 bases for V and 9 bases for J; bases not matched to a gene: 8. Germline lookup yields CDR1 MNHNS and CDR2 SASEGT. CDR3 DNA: TGTGCCAGCAGTTGGCTAGCGGGAGGGCTGGGTGAGCAGTTCTTC. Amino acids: CASSWLAGGLGEQFF.

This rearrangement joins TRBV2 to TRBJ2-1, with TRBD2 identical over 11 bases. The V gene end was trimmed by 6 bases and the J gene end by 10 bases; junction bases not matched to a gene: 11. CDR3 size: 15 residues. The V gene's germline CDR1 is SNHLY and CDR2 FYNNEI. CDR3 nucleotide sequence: TGTGCCAGCAGCCCTACTAGCGGGAGCCTTGGGGAGCAGTTCTTC. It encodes CASSPTSGSLGEQFF.

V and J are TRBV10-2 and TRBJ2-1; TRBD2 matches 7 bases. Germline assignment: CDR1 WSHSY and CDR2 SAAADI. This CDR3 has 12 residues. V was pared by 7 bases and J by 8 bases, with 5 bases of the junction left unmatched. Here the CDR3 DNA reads TGCGCCAGCATCGGACTAGGCCATGAGCAGTTCTTC. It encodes CASIGLGHEQFF.

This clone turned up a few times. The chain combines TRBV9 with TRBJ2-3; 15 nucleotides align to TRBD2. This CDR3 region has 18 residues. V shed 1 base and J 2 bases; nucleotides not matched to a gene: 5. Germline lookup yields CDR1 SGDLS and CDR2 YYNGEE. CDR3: CASSVMGLAGGSTDTQYF. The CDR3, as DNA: TGTGCCAGCAGCGTAATGGGACTAGCGGGGGGATCCACAGATACGCAGTATTTT. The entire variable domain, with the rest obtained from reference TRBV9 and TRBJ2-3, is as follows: DSGVTQTPKHLITATGQRVTLRCSPRSGDLSVYWYQQSLDQGLQFLIQYYNGEERAKGNILERFSAQQFPDLHSELNLSSLELGDSALYFCASSVMGLAGGSTDTQYFGPGTRLTVL.

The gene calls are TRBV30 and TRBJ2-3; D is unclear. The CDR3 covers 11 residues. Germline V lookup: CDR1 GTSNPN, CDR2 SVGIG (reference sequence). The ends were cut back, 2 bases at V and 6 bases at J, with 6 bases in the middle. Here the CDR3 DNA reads TGTGCCTGGAGTTCCCCGGATACGCAGTATTTT. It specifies CAWSSPDTQYF.

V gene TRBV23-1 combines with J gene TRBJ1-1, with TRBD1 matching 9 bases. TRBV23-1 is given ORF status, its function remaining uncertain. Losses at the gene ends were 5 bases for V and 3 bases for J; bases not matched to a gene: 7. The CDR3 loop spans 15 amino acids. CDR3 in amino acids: CASSSGTGCDTEAFF. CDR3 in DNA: TGCGCCAGCAGTTCCGGGACAGGGTGCGACACTGAAGCTTTCTTT.